Shown below are 32 T cell receptor beta chains from a single sample sequenced in a study of CD8+ T cells in alopecia areata. After isolation, RNA underwent reverse transcription to generate cDNA as the sequencing template. Libraries were prepared by immunoSEQ multiplex PCR; TCRdb keeps only in-frame clonotypes and omits some of them. The sample carries roughly 59,000 clones, around half recorded once. Sequencing was performed on CD8+ T cells sorted from blood, taken at week 0. Receptors originate from a human donor with alopecia areata.

The chain employs TRBV2 and TRBJ2-2, with D unresolved. Germline CDR1 and CDR2: SNHLY and FYNNEI. V lost 5 bases to trimming and J lost 3 bases, with 10 bases between them. The CDR3 is 14 residues long. CDR3 residues: CASSPVGDTGELFF. CDR3 DNA sequence: TGTGCCAGCAGTCCGGTCGGTGACACCGGGGAGCTGTTTTTT.

This clone was detected only a few times. V and J are TRBV27 and TRBJ2-1; the D gene is possibly TRBD2 (6 bases). V lost 8 bases to trimming and J lost 2 bases, with 16 bases between them. Germline V lookup: CDR1 MNHEY, CDR2 SMNVEV (reference sequence). CDR3 length: 15 residues. DNA for the CDR3: TGTGCCAGCTGCTCCCCTCGGGGGACCTACAATGAGCAGTTCTTC. Protein: CASCSPRGTYNEQFF.

The chain is built from TRBV9 and TRBJ1-2, with D unclear. This CDR3 contains 14 residues. The germline V gene has CDR1 SGDLS and CDR2 YYNGEE. V was trimmed by 3 bases and J by 5 bases, leaving 14 bases between them. The CDR3 sequence: CASSEDGPSYGYTF. The DNA of the CDR3 is TGTGCCAGCAGCGAGGACGGCCCTAGTTATGGCTACACCTTC.

The CDR3 DNA follows: TGTGCCAGCAGTTGGCCGGGGACCGGGGAGCTGTTTTTT. Its protein is CASSWPGTGELFF. This chain links TRBV27 with TRBJ2-2; a possible D gene is TRBD2 (5 bases). CDR1 MNHEY and CDR2 SMNVEV come from the germline V gene (reference sequence). V gave up 4 bases and J gave up 5 bases, with 8 bases separating them. The CDR3 extends over 13 amino acids.

The gene calls are TRBV12-5 and TRBJ2-1; D remains unclear. The CDR3 has 13 amino acids. Germline V CDR1 and CDR2: LGHNT, FRNRAP. Trimming removed 4 bases from V and 7 bases from J, with 11 bases in between. DNA of the CDR3: TGTGCTAGTGGTTCGCCCATAAGTAATGAGCAGTTCTTC. It translates to CASGSPISNEQFF.

This rearrangement joins TRBV29-1 to TRBJ2-7; TRBD2 matches at 11 bases. Germline-derived CDR1 and CDR2 are SQVTM and ANQGSEA. The J segment lost 4 bases and the V segment lost 4 bases, leaving 3 bases of the junction unmatched. The CDR3 consists of 13 residues. The CDR3 DNA is TGCAGCGTTGGTAGCGGGAGGGCTTACGAGCAGTACTTC. Translating gives CSVGSGRAYEQYF.

Written as DNA, the CDR3 is TGTGCCAGTAGCTATCAGGGGAGCACTGAAGCTTTCTTT. Protein product: CASSYQGSTEAFF. The chain employs TRBV19 and TRBJ1-1; D is perhaps TRBD1 (6 bases). The length of the CDR3 is 13 residues. The germline V gene encodes CDR1 LNHDA and CDR2 SQIVND (reference sequence). V was trimmed by 6 bases and J by 4 bases, leaving 12 bases between them.

This clone has a handful of counts. The chain is built from TRBV2 and TRBJ2-1; unclear D gene. V lost 8 bases, J lost 8 bases, and 10 bases lay in between. This CDR3 contains 11 residues. The germline V gene has CDR1 SNHLY and CDR2 FYNNEI. The CDR3: CASLEADEQFF. The CDR3, as DNA: TGTGCCAGCCTGGAAGCCGATGAGCAGTTCTTC.

The chain joins TRBV18 to TRBJ2-7; D assignment may be TRBD1 or TRBD2 (5 bases each). The CDR3 contains 13 residues. Germline V gene data show CDR1 as KGHSH and CDR2 as LQKENI. Trimming stripped 3 bases from V and 2 bases from J, with 8 bases between. The CDR3 DNA follows: TGTGCCAGCTCACCGGGGACGACCTACGAGCAGTACTTC. Its protein is CASSPGTTYEQYF.

Concerning this clone: A read error is likely here: a far larger clone is one base away. The sample contains more than one DNA sequence encoding this CDR3. The V call is TRBV7-2, the J call TRBJ2-5; weak D call: TRBD2 (7 bases). Germline V gene lookup returns CDR1 SGHTA and CDR2 FQGNSA. V was trimmed by 5 bases and J by 4 bases, leaving 17 bases between them. The CDR3 totals 15 residues. CDR3 DNA: TGTGCCAGCAGCCAAGATGGCGGGGGCGGAGAGACCCAGTACTTC. Translated: CASSQDGGGGETQYF.

This clone was seen a handful of times. The same CDR3 also results from other DNA sequences found in this sample. The chain joins TRBV27 to TRBJ2-1; D gene unclear. The V gene's germline CDR1 is MNHEY and CDR2 SMNVEV (reference sequence). This CDR3 region has 12 residues. V was shortened by 3 bases and J by 3 bases, with 3 bases between the two germline ends. The CDR3 DNA reads as TGTGCCAGCAGTTTCGGCTACAATGAGCAGTTCTTC. Translation: CASSFGYNEQFF.

This clone was picked up one time. V gene TRBV5-1 combines with J gene TRBJ2-1; D is ambiguous. Per germline, CDR1 SGHRS and CDR2 YFSETQ. Trimming removed 0 bases at V and 8 bases at J, with 9 bases between. The CDR3 extends over 13 amino acids. CDR3 amino acids: CASSLVGYDEQFF. The CDR3, as DNA: TGCGCCAGCAGCTTGGTAGGGTACGATGAGCAGTTCTTC.

The rearrangement joins TRBV29-1 to TRBJ2-2; no definite D call. Germline loops: CDR1 SQVTM, CDR2 ANQGSEA. The CDR3 has 12 residues. The germline V and J ends were trimmed by 2 bases and 5 bases, with 6 bases remaining between them. CDR3 DNA sequence: TGCAGCGTTGAATACCCGACCGGGGAGCTGTTTTTT. Protein sequence: CSVEYPTGELFF.

This clone was detected a few times. The chain joins TRBV10-3 to TRBJ2-4, with D perhaps TRBD2 (5 bases). The length of the CDR3 is 12 residues. V was trimmed by 11 bases and J by 10 bases, leaving 18 bases between them. Germline loops: CDR1 ENHRY, CDR2 SYGVKD. CDR3 sequence (DNA): TGTGCCCCAGAAGGGCTAGCCGCAATTCAGTACTTC. Amino acids: CAPEGLAAIQYF.

CDR3 in DNA: TGTGCCAGCAGTTCGACTCCGAATCAGCCCCAGCATTTT. The encoded protein is CASSSTPNQPQHF. The rearrangement links TRBV27 to TRBJ1-5; D gene unclear. Trimming left V 4 bases short and J 4 bases short, with 8 bases between. CDR3 length: 13 residues. CDR1 is MNHEY and CDR2 is SMNVEV in the germline V gene (reference sequence).

The chain recombines TRBV9 with TRBJ1-1; possible D gene TRBD1, 6 bases. Germline CDR1 reads SGDLS; CDR2 reads YYNGEE. The V and J ends lost 4 bases and 0 bases respectively, with 13 bases between them. This CDR3 contains 15 residues. The CDR3 loop reads CASSPSDRMNTEAFF. Written as DNA, the CDR3 is TGTGCCAGCAGCCCCTCGGACAGAATGAACACTGAAGCTTTCTTT.

Only a few counts were recorded for this clone. V and J are TRBV11-2 and TRBJ2-1, with D possibly being TRBD1 (5 bases). This CDR3 comprises 15 residues. Per germline, CDR1 SGHAT and CDR2 FQNNGV. Trimming cost V 4 bases and J 2 bases, with 12 bases left between them. The chain's CDR3 is CASSSQTETYNEQFF. CDR3 DNA: TGTGCCAGCAGCTCCCAGACAGAAACCTACAATGAGCAGTTCTTC.

CDR3 nucleotide sequence: TGTGCCTGGATACTAAATCACGATGGCTACACCTTC. It specifies CAWILNHDGYTF. V and J are TRBV30 and TRBJ1-2; D remains unclear. The germline V and J ends were trimmed by 4 bases and 6 bases, with 12 bases remaining between them. Germline CDR1 is GTSNPN and CDR2 is SVGIG (reference sequence). This CDR3 is built from 12 residues.

This chain uses TRBV4-1 with TRBJ1-4; D remains ambiguous. Trimming removed 3 bases from V and 10 bases from J, with 21 bases in between. The CDR3 is 16 residues long. Germline CDR1 is MGHRA and CDR2 is YSYEKL. CDR3 in DNA: TGCGCCAGCAGCCATAGTCGTACGGAAGGTGGTGGAAAACTGTTTTTT. Its protein product is CASSHSRTEGGGKLFF.

The CDR3: CSAPILTRTSGNYGYTF. The CDR3 DNA follows: TGCAGCGCTCCTATTTTGACCCGAACCTCGGGTAACTATGGCTACACCTTC. The chain is built from TRBV29-1 and TRBJ1-2; no reliable D call. The CDR3 length is 17 residues. V lost 7 bases to trimming and J lost 1 base, with 25 bases between them. The germline gives CDR1 SQVTM, CDR2 ANQGSEA.

The chain combines TRBV5-1 with TRBJ1-3; D remains unclear. Germline CDR1 SGHRS, CDR2 YFSETQ. V lost 0 bases, J lost 4 bases, and 5 bases lay in between. The CDR3 runs to 13 residues. CDR3 amino acids: CASSLGRGNTIYF. CDR3 nucleotides: TGCGCCAGCAGCTTGGGACGGGGAAACACCATATATTTT.

This clone has a handful of counts. This chain uses TRBV28 with TRBJ1-1; the D is unclear. The V and J ends lost 6 bases and 5 bases respectively, with 19 bases between them. Germline CDR1 is MDHEN and CDR2 is SYDVKM. CDR3 length: 15 amino acids. The CDR3 DNA reads as TGTGCCAGCAGAAAGGTCCCCTACACAGAAACTGAAGCTTTCTTT. It is translated as CASRKVPYTETEAFF. Full variable domain (outside the CDR3, taken from reference TRBV28 and TRBJ1-1): DVKVTQSSRYLVKRTGEKVFLECVQDMDHENMFWYRQDPGLGLRLIYFSYDVKMKEKGDIPEGYSVSREKKERFSLILESASTNQTSMYLCASRKVPYTETEAFFGQGTRLTVV.

A remark on this clone: Since a far larger clone is one base different, this is likely a read error. V usage is TRBV7-6 and J usage is TRBJ2-1, with TRBD2 matching 12 bases. Trimming removed 3 bases from V and 7 bases from J; junction bases left unmatched: 7. This CDR3 has 16 amino acids. Germline CDR1 SGHVS, CDR2 FNYEAQ. The CDR3 sequence: CASSLVPSGRGNEQFF. The CDR3 DNA follows: TGTGCCAGCAGCTTGGTTCCTAGCGGGAGGGGGAATGAGCAGTTCTTC.

CDR3 region: CASSWGGGDQYF. The CDR3 DNA is TGTGCCAGCAGTTGGGGCGGGGGGGATCAGTACTTC. V and J are TRBV27 and TRBJ2-7; 9 bases line up with TRBD2. The length of the CDR3 is 12 residues. CDR1 is MNHEY and CDR2 is SMNVEV in the germline V gene (reference sequence). V was pared by 4 bases and J by 10 bases, with 5 bases of the junction left unmatched.

This clone was counted a single time. The V call is TRBV6-1, the J call TRBJ2-7; D perhaps matches TRBD1 (5 bases). Germline V gene data show CDR1 as MNHNS and CDR2 as SASEGT. V dropped 3 bases and J dropped 0 bases, with 6 bases sitting between them. The CDR3 covers 13 residues. The DNA for the CDR3 is TGTGCCAGCAGTGACAGGGTCTCCTACGAGCAGTACTTC. Its protein is CASSDRVSYEQYF.

This chain uses TRBV30 with TRBJ1-3; the D is unclear. Trimming shortened V by 4 bases and J by 4 bases, and 5 bases separated the two germline ends. The CDR3 sequence is 11 residues long. Germline V gene sequence: CDR1 GTSNPN, CDR2 SVGIG (reference sequence). As DNA, the CDR3 is TGTGCCTGGACTTCAGGAAACACCATATATTTT. Its protein is CAWTSGNTIYF.

This clone was counted only a few times. This chain uses TRBV7-8 with TRBJ2-1, with D uncertain. The CDR3 loop spans 15 amino acids. Germline lookup yields CDR1 SGHVS and CDR2 FQNEAQ. The ends were cut back, 0 bases at V and 4 bases at J, with 10 bases in the middle. CDR3 coding DNA: TGTGCCAGCAGCTTAGCTAATCCGCAGTACAATGAGCAGTTCTTC. Encoded protein: CASSLANPQYNEQFF.

This clone has only a few counts. This chain links TRBV30 with TRBJ2-7, with TRBD1 as a possible D gene (5 bases). The V end was cut by 0 bases, the J end by 4 bases, with 10 bases between. The CDR3 totals 13 residues. CDR1 and CDR2 (germline): GTSNPN, SVGIG (reference sequence). The CDR3 DNA reads TGTGCCTGGAGTGTACAGCAGGGTTACGAGCAGTACTTC. It specifies CAWSVQQGYEQYF.

Here the CDR3 DNA reads TGCAGCGCTCCCGGACTAGCGGGAGCTCAAGAGACCCAGTACTTC. As protein: CSAPGLAGAQETQYF. The genes are TRBV29-1 and TRBJ2-5; 13 bases are shared with TRBD2. V lost 7 bases to trimming and J lost 2 bases; unmatched junction nucleotides: 7. Germline lookup yields CDR1 SQVTM and CDR2 ANQGSEA. The CDR3 consists of 15 residues.

The chain joins TRBV30 to TRBJ2-7, with 7 bases that match TRBD1. CDR1 and CDR2 (germline): GTSNPN, SVGIG (reference sequence). V lost 7 bases and J lost 0; bases outside the gene matches: 3. The CDR3 consists of 12 residues. The CDR3 spells CASRDSSYEQYF. The CDR3 DNA sequence: TGTGCCTCCCGGGACAGCTCCTACGAGCAGTACTTC.

This chain joins TRBV27 and TRBJ2-1; D possibly corresponds to TRBD2 (5 bases). CDR1 and CDR2 (germline): MNHEY, SMNVEV (reference sequence). This CDR3 region has 14 residues. Trimming stripped 4 bases from V and 2 bases from J, with 9 bases between. CDR3 bases: TGTGCCAGCAGTTGGCGGGCCACCTACAATGAGCAGTTCTTC. Translated: CASSWRATYNEQFF.

The V and J genes are TRBV4-3 and TRBJ2-7; D ambiguous. Looked up from germline, CDR1 is LGHNA and CDR2 is YSLEER. V lost 1 base and J 2 bases, leaving 12 bases between the germline ends. This CDR3 spans 15 amino acids. DNA for the CDR3: TGCGCCAGCAGCCAAGGAGCAACCCTAGCCTACGAGCAGTACTTC. Its translation: CASSQGATLAYEQYF.